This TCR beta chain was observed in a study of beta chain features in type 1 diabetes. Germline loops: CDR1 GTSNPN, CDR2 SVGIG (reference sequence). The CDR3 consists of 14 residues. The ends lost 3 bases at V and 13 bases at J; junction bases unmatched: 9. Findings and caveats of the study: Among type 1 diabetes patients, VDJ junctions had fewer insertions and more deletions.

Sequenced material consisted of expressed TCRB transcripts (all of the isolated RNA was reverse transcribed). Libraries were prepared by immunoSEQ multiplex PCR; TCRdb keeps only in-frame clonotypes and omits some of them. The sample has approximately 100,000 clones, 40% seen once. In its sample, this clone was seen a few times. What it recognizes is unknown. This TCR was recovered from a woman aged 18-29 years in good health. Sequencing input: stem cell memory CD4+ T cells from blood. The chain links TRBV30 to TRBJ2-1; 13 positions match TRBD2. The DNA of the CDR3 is TGTGCCTGGAGCCGACCGGGACTAGCGGGGTCTCAGTTCTTC. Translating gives CAWSRPGLAGSQFF. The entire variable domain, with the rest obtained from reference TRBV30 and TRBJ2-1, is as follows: SQTIHQWPATLVQPVGSPLSLECTVEGTSNPNLYWYRQAAGRGLQLLFYSVGIGQISSEVPQNLSASRPQDRQFILSSKKLLLSDSGFYLCAWSRPGLAGSQFFGPGTRLTVL.